This TCR beta chain was sequenced during a study of molecular identifiers for immune sequencing clone quantification (dated by TCRdb to the late 2010s). Regarding the complete study: For a replicate experiment, RNA from roughly 20,000 or 100,000 naive CD8 T cells was divided into five aliquots, and four of the five aliquots were sequenced. CD8 T cells were used in a methods study to benchmark molecular-identifier clustering-based TCR repertoire sequencing (MIDCIRS) and TCR RNA copy counting. Overall study outcomes, separate from this receptor: Modeling estimated roughly 3 recovered TCR RNA copies per cell, compared with approximately 9.5 by digital PCR, which implies approximately 30% capture efficiency. Spiked-in Jurkat TCR RNA equivalent to a single cell was reported to be detectable even among over 800,000 naive CD8 T cells. In CMV-specific effector cells, clones with more than 20 RNA copies accounted for over 97% of molecules, whereas in naive cells such clones accounted for under 1%. When barcode sub-clustering was not used, chimeric consensus sequences inflated TCR diversity, with chimeras reaching as high as 47%. The naive libraries included spiked-in Jurkat TCR RNA (around 10 copies' worth), and this RNA is not part of the donor repertoire. Identical TCR molecules sharing a barcode could cause highly expanded clone sizes to be underestimated.

According to the germline V gene (reference sequence), CDR1 reads MNHNY and CDR2 reads SVGAGI. From the cysteine through the phenylalanine, the CDR3 covers 18 amino acids. The retained sequence is limited to the CDR3, 54 bases, with the frame set at the first base. Libraries of naive CD8 T cells were built from anywhere between about 17,000 and 1,000,000 sorted cells, with 10%, 30% or 50% of the purified RNA used. On a BD FACSAria II, naive CD8 T cells were FACS-sorted as CD8+CD4-CCR7+CD45RA+ and collected into RLT Plus buffer. Approximately eleven TCR copies' worth of Jurkat RNA were spiked into roughly 17,000-1,100,000 naive CD8 T cell samples to test detection sensitivity. Enrichment of CD8 T cells was performed with RosetteSep CD8+ T Cell Enrichment Cocktail and Ficoll-Paque, after which ACK red cell lysis was carried out. This clonotype was detected ten times or more. The clone's antigen remains unknown. The junction does not match germline at one end; this may be a read error.

The library was obtained by PCR. Sequencing used an Illumina HiSeq 4000. Bulk TCR libraries were generated as previously described, with the TCR primers listed in Table S5 used. Total RNA was purified with the Qiagen AllPrep DNA/RNA kit. Reads from multiple sequencing runs of the same library were pooled before analysis. As for the authors' bioinformatics: Only reads with exact TCR constant sequence were kept, trimmed to 150 nt, and grouped by their 12-nt molecular barcodes. Reads within each barcode group were sub-clustered using a 15% Levenshtein threshold, and quality-weighted consensus sequences were constructed for each RNA molecule. Non-functional sequences were removed, as were lower-count sequences one edit away from another. Based on a fit of two negative binomial distributions, barcode sub-clusters having less than 20% of the maximum read count were discarded. TCRdb took the public reads, trimmed them with fastp at Q25, ran MiXCR for clone calling and kept in-frame beta chains. Entries are consolidated by CDR3 protein sequence, retaining the most common genes and DNA. The V and J calls, along with clone size, are taken from TCRdb and not from the paper's own processing. The sample table lists some 70,000 distinct CDR3 sequences, 18% of them with a count of one. The biggest ten clones account for approximately 1.5% of the sample.

The sequence derives from a human donor in good health. Some libraries in this study had Jurkat cell RNA spiked in. Sequencing was performed on naive CD8+ T cells from blood, with Jurkat cell RNA spiked in. The intended sense of this specimen's cell subset or site label: FACS-sorted CD8+CD4-CCR7+CD45RA+ naive T cells. In this chain, TRBV6-6 is recombined with TRBJ2-1, with TRBD2 perhaps the D gene, on 7 matching bases. The CDR3 region reads CASSLRPIGGDSHNEQFF. The nucleotides read TGTGCCAGCAGTCTACGCCCGATAGGGGGGGACTCCCACAATGAGCAGTTCTTC.